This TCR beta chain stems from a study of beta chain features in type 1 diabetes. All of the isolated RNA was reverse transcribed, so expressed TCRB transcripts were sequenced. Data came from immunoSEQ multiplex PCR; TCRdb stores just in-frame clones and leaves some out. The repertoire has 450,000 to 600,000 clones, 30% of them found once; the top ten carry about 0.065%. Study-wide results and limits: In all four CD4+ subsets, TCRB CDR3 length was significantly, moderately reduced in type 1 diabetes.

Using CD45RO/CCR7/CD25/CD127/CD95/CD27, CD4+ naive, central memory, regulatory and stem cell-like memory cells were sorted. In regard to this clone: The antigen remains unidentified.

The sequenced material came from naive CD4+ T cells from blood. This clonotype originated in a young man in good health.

The CDR3 nucleotides read TGTGCCATCAGGAGACAGACGGGGCGCGGAGATACGCAGTATTTT. Its protein is CAIRRQTGRGDTQYF. The rearrangement joins TRBV10-3 to TRBJ2-3; D possibly matches TRBD1 or TRBD2 (5 bases each). Germline V lookup: CDR1 ENHRY, CDR2 SYGVKD. CDR3 length equals 15 residues. Trimming took 6 bases from V and 5 from J, leaving 18 bases between them.